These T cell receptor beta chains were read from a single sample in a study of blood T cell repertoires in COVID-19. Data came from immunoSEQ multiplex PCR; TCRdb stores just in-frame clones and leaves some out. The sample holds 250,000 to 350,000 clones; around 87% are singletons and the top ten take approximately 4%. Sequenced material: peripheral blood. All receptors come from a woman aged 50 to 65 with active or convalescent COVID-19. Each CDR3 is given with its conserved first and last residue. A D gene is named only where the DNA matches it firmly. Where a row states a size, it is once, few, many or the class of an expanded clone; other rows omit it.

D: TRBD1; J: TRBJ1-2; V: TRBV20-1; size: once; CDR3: CSTVPQGRTTF; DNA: TGCAGTACCGTACCACAGGGGAGGACCACCTTC
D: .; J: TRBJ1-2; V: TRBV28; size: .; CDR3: CASSSIGVLYGYTF; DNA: TGTGCCAGCAGTTCCATAGGGGTTTTATATGGCTACACCTTC
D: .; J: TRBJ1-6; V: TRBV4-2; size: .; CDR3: CASSPTGLGSYNSPLHF; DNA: TGTGCCAGCAGCCCTACAGGGTTGGGCTCCTATAATTCACCCCTCCACTTT
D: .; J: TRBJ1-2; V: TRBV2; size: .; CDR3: CASSEVYGYTF; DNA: TGTGCCAGCAGTGAAGTATATGGCTACACCTTC
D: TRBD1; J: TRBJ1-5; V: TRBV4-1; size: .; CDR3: CASSQPGQGSGQPQHF; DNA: TGCGCCAGCAGCCAACCTGGACAGGGGTCAGGACAGCCCCAGCATTTT
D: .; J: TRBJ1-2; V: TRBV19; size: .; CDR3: CASSPGDYLNYGYTF; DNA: TGTGCCAGTAGTCCAGGGGACTACCTGAACTATGGCTACACCTTC
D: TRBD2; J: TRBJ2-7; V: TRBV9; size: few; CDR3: CASSVDSGTYEQYF; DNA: TGTGCCAGCAGCGTAGATAGCGGGACTTACGAGCAGTACTTC
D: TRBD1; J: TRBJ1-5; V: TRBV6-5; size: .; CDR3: CASRLTGGSNQPQHF; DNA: TGTGCCAGCAGATTGACAGGGGGAAGCAATCAGCCCCAGCATTTT
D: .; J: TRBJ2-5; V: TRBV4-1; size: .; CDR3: CASSQGPRGQETQYF; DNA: TGCGCCAGCAGCCAAGGCCCTCGGGGCCAAGAGACCCAGTACTTC
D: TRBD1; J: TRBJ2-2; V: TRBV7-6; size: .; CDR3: CASSDGQGLGGELFF; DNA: TGTGCCAGCAGCGACGGACAGGGGTTAGGCGGGGAGCTGTTTTTT
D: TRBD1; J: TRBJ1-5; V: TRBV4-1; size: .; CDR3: CASSRQGLGNQPQHF; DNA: TGCGCCAGCAGCCGACAGGGACTCGGCAATCAGCCCCAGCATTTT
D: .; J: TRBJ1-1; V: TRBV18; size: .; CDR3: CASSPRPTGPMNTEAFF; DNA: TGTGCCAGCTCACCCCGCCCCACAGGACCGATGAACACTGAAGCTTTCTTT
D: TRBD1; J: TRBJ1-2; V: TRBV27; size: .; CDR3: CASSGQGSNYGYTF; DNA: TGTGCCAGCAGTGGACAGGGTAGCAACTATGGCTACACCTTC
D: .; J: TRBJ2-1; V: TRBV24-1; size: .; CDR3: CATSVGAVSSYNEQFF; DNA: TGTGCCACCAGTGTAGGGGCCGTGTCCTCCTACAATGAGCAGTTCTTC
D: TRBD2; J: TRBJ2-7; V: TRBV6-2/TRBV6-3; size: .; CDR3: CASSSFSGTSGLNYEQYF; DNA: TGTGCCAGCAGTTCTTTCTCCGGGACTAGCGGGCTTAACTACGAGCAGTACTTC
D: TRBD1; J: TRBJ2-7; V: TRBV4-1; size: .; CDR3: CASSRAGTVYEQYF; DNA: TGCGCCAGCAGCCGGGCCGGGACAGTCTACGAGCAGTACTTC
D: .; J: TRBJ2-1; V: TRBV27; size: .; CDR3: CATTGIRINEQFF; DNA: TGTGCCACCACAGGGATTCGTATCAATGAGCAGTTCTTC
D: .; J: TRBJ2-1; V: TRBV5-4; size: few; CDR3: CASSYYFGNEQFF; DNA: TGTGCCAGCAGCTACTACTTTGGCAATGAGCAGTTCTTC
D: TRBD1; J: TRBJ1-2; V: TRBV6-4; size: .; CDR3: CASSPGQAANYGYTF; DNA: TGTGCCAGCAGCCCGGGACAGGCCGCTAACTATGGCTACACCTTC
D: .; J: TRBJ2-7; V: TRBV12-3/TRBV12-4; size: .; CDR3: CASSPGDYEQYF; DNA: TGTGCCAGCAGTCCCGGGGACTACGAGCAGTACTTC
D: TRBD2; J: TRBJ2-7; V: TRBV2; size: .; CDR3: CASTRQGLAGSGYEQYF; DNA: TGTGCCAGCACCCGGCAGGGACTAGCGGGAAGTGGCTACGAGCAGTACTTC
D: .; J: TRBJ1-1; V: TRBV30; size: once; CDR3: CAWSRQNTEAFF; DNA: TGTGCCTGGAGTCGACAGAACACTGAAGCTTTCTTT
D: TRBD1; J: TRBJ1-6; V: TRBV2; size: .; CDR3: CASSGTGQGSPLHF; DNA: TGTGCCAGCAGCGGGACAGGGCAAGGGTCACCCCTCCACTTT
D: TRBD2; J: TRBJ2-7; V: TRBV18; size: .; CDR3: CASSPEIAGIYGNEQYF; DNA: TGTGCCAGCTCCCCCGAGATAGCGGGGATCTACGGGAACGAGCAGTACTTC
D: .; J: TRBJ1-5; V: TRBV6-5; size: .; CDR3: CASSSNRSPNQPQHF; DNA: TGTGCCAGCAGTTCAAACAGGAGCCCTAATCAGCCCCAGCATTTT
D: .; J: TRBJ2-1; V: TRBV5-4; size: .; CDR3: CASRVTGTKEQFF; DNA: TGTGCCAGCAGAGTAACCGGGACAAAGGAGCAGTTCTTC
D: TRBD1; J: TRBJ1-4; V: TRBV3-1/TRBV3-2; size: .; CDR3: CASSPQRDSSRKLFF; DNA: TGTGCCAGCAGCCCCCAAAGGGACAGCTCGCGGAAACTGTTTTTT
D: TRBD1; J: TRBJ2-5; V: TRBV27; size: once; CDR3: CASNLRGTGGRETQYF; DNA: TGTGCCAGCAACCTTCGAGGGACAGGGGGCAGGGAGACCCAGTACTTC
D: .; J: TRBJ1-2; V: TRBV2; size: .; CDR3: CASSNLAEFDYGYTF; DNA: TGTGCCAGCAGTAACCTGGCGGAGTTTGACTATGGCTACACCTTC
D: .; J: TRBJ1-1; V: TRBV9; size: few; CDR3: CASSVGAGMNTEAFF; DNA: TGTGCCAGCAGCGTAGGAGCAGGGATGAACACTGAAGCTTTCTTT
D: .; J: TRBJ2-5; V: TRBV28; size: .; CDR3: CASSLRGGGETQYF; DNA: TGTGCCAGCAGTTTACGCGGGGGCGGGGAGACCCAGTACTTC
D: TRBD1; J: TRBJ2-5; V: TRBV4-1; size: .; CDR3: CASSQEQGAAETQYF; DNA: TGCGCCAGCAGCCAAGAACAGGGGGCTGCAGAGACCCAGTACTTC
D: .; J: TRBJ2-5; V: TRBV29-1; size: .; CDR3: CSVEGSTGIWETQYF; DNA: TGCAGCGTTGAAGGTTCTACAGGGATTTGGGAGACCCAGTACTTC